The clone carrying this TCR beta chain was seen only a few times. Its antigen is undetermined. Between the trimmed V and J ends, which lost 5 bases and 6 bases, there was a span of 11 bases. Germline CDR1 and CDR2: SEHNR and FQNEAQ (reference sequence). CDR3 size: 12 residues. Selected positively for CCR7 and CD45RO-negative, naive CD8 cells excluded terminally differentiated effector memory CD45RA+ cells. This record comes from a study of shared clonotypes between healthy human individuals. Study results and limitations: Despite large depth, sorted-subset datasets appeared incompletely sequenced. Clonotypes shared by all four sorted-subset donors had higher generation probabilities than non-shared clonotypes.

Only in-frame clones appear in the TCRdb table, and some are missing; sequencing was by immunoSEQ multiplex PCR. This sample carries around 1.9 million clones, just over 90% of them seen once, and the ten largest clones take more than 1.5%. The genes are TRBV7-9 and TRBJ2-7; D is uncertain. Specimen: naive CD8+ T cells from PBMCs. The TCR sequence derives from a man in his late teens or twenties in good health. Some clones in this sample may be carry-over from other donors' samples. Here the CDR3 DNA reads TGTGCCAGCAGCGTACAGTACCTCGAGCAGTACTTC. It encodes CASSVQYLEQYF.